This T cell receptor beta chain comes out of a study of naive and memory T cell subsets. The CDR3 is 14 residues long. With V trimmed by 0 bases and J by 6 bases, 6 bases remained unmatched. The germline gives CDR1 DFQATT, CDR2 SNEGSKA (reference sequence). Treatment reported: skin biopsy from PPD injection site in Mantoux-positive individual. TCR cDNA received a 3' ligated oligonucleotide that carried a UMI. Input was roughly 1 to 1000 ng of DNase-treated total RNA without cell sorting. Amplification of ligated cDNA took four PCR rounds with SP2 and nested alpha and beta constant primers. For blood and skin samples, reverse transcription used TCR alpha and beta constant primers. TCRdb independently ran MiXCR on the UMI-ligation and nested PCR reads; one entry per CDR3 protein. This repertoire shows 25,000 to 35,000 distinct CDR3 sequences, roughly 7.3% found once; its top ten account for over 3%. This clonotype was seen many times.

This clonotype was sampled from an adult in good health. V usage is TRBV20-1 and J usage is TRBJ2-7, with 9 bases matching TRBD2. Here the sequenced sample was skin, taken from a tuberculin skin test site. As DNA, the CDR3 is TGCAGTGCTAGAGATTCCGCGGGGGGGTTCGAGCAGTACTTC. Protein: CSARDSAGGFEQYF.